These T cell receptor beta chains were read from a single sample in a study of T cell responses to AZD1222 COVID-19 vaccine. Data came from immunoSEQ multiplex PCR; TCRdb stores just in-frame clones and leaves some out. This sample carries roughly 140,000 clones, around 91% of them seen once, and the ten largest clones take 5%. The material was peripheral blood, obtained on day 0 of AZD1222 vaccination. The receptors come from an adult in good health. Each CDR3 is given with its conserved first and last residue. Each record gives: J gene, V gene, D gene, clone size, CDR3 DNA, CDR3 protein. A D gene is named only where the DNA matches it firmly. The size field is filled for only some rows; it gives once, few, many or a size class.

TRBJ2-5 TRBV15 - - TGTGCCACCAGCAGAGATAATGGGGGGGCTGAGGAGACCCAGTACTTC CATSRDNGGAEETQYF
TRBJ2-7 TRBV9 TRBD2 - TGTGCCAGCAGCCGGGTAGCGGGGGACTACGAGCAGTACTTC CASSRVAGDYEQYF
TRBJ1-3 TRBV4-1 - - TGCGCCAGCAGCCAAGACCCCGGCCTTCTAGAAGGAACCATATATTTT CASSQDPGLLEGTIYF
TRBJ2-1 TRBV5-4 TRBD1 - TGTGCCAGCAGCCCCGGGACAGTCGGGAATGAGCAGTTCTTC CASSPGTVGNEQFF
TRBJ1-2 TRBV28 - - TGTGCCAGCAGTTCTCCTGGGGGTCGGGGCTACACCTTC CASSSPGGRGYTF
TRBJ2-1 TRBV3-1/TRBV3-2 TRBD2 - TGTGCCAGCAGACTTAGGGAGCGGGAAATCCACAATGAGCAGTTCTTC CASRLREREIHNEQFF
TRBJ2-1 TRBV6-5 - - TGTGCCAGCAGTTACGACAGACTAGAGTCCAATGAGCAGTTCTTC CASSYDRLESNEQFF
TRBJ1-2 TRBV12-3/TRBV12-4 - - TGTGCCAGCAGTTTCGTCGGCGGGGTTGGCTACACCTTC CASSFVGGVGYTF
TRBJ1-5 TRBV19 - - TGTGCCAGTAGTATAACGGGGGTTGGTCAGCCCCAGCATTTT CASSITGVGQPQHF
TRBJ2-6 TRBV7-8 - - TGTGCCAGCAGCCTTTTTGACTCTGGGGCCAACGTCCTGACTTTC CASSLFDSGANVLTF
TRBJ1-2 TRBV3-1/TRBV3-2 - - TGTGCCAGCAGCCAAAAGGGGTCTGGCTATGGCTACACCTTC CASSQKGSGYGYTF
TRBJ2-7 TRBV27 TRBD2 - TGTGCCAGCAGACTAGCGGGTTCCTACGAGCAGTACTTC CASRLAGSYEQYF
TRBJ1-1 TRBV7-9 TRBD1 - TGTGCCAGCAGCCTTACCGGGACAGGGAACACTGAAGCTTTCTTT CASSLTGTGNTEAFF
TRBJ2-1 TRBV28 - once TGTGCCAGCAGTTTAGGCTACAATGAGCAGTTCTTC CASSLGYNEQFF
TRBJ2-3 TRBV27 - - TGTGCCAGCAGTCCCTACCTTCTTCGCACAGATACGCAGTATTTT CASSPYLLRTDTQYF
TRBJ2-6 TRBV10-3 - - TGTGCCATCAGGGCCGACTCTGGGGCCAACGTCCTGACTTTC CAIRADSGANVLTF